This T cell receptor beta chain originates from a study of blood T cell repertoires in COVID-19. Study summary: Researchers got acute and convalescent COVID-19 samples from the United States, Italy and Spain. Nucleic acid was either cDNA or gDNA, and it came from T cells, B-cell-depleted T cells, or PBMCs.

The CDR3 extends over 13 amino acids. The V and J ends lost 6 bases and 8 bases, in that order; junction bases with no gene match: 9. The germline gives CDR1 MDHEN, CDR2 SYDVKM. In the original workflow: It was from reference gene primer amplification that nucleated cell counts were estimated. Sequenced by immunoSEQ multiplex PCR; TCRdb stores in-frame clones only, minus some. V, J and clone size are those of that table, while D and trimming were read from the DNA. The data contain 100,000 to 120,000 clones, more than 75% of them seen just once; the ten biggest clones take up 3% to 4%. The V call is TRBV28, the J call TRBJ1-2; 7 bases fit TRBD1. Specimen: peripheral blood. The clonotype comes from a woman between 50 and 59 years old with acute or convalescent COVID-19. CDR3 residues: CASSADRARGYTF. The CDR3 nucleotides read TGTGCCAGCAGCGCCGACAGGGCGCGGGGCTACACCTTC.